This T cell receptor beta chain was documented in a study of T cell changes during pregnancy in multiple sclerosis. Produced via immunoSEQ multiplex PCR; TCRdb's table is partial and in-frame only. The sample contains tens of thousands of clones, 85% to 90% of which appear only once. CDR1 LNHDA and CDR2 SQIVND come from the germline V gene (reference sequence). J was trimmed by 2 bases and V by 3 bases; bases with no gene match: 4. This CDR3 has 16 residues. The starting material was peripheral blood, obtained after pregnancy. The receptor's source is a female donor in good health, enrolled as a control in a pregnancy study. The chain is built from TRBV19 and TRBJ2-6; 7 positions match TRBD1. This chain's CDR3 is CASSIPQGAGANVLTF. The CDR3 DNA reads TGTGCCAGTAGTATCCCTCAGGGGGCTGGGGCCAACGTCCTGACTTTC.